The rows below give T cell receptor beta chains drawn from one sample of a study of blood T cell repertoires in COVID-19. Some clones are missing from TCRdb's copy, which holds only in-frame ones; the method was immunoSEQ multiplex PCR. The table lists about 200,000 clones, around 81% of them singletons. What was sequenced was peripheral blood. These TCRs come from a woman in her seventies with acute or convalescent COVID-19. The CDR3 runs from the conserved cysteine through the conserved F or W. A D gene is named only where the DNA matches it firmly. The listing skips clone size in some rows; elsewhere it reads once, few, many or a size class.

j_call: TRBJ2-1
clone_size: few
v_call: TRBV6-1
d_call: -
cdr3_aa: CASSEQQGLNEQFF
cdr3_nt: TGTGCCAGCAGTGAGCAACAGGGTTTGAATGAGCAGTTCTTC

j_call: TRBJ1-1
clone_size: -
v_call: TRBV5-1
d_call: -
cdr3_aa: CASSLFGGPNTEAFF
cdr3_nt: TGCGCCAGCAGCTTGTTTGGCGGGCCTAACACTGAAGCTTTCTTT

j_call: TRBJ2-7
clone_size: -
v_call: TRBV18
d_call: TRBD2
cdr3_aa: CASSPGPGGQYEQYF
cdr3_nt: TGTGCCAGCTCACCAGGTCCGGGAGGGCAATACGAGCAGTACTTC

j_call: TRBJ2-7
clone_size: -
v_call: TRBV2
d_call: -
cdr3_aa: CASSLSRTAYEQYF
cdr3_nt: TGTGCCAGCAGTCTCTCTCGGACAGCCTACGAGCAGTACTTC

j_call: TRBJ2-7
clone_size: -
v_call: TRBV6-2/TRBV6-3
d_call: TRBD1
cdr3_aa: CASSRGQGHEQYF
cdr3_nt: TGTGCCAGCAGTCGGGGACAGGGCCACGAGCAGTACTTC

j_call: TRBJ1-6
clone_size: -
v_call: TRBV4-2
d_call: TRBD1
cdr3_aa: CASSRQGARDNSPLHF
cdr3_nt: TGTGCCAGCAGCCGGCAGGGGGCTCGGGATAATTCACCCCTCCACTTT

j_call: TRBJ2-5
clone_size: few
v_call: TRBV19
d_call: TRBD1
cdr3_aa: CASGTGVQETQYF
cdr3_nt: TGTGCCAGTGGGACAGGGGTCCAAGAGACCCAGTACTTC

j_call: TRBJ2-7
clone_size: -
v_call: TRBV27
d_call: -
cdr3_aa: CASSFPSYGVCYEQYF
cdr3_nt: TGTGCCAGCAGTTTCCCTAGCTATGGAGTTTGCTACGAGCAGTACTTC

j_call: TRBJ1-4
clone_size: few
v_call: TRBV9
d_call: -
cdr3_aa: CASSTRGGLEKLFF
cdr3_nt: TGTGCCAGCAGCACCCGGGGGGGGTTGGAAAAACTGTTTTTT

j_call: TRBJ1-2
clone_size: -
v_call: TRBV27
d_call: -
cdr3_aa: CASSPWDSPRGYTF
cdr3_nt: TGTGCCAGCAGTCCCTGGGACTCTCCCAGGGGCTACACCTTC

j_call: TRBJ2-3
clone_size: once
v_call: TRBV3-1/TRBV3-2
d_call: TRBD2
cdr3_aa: CASSQVQTLAGDTDTQYF
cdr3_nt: TGTGCCAGCAGCCAAGTCCAGACTCTAGCGGGAGACACAGATACGCAGTATTTT

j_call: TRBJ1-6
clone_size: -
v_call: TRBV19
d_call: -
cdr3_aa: CASSLTGLGAPLHF
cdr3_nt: TGTGCCAGTAGCTTGACAGGACTCGGTGCACCCCTCCACTTT

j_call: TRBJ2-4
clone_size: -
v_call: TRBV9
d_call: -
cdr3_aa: CASSVGLTKNIQYF
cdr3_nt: TGTGCCAGCAGCGTAGGACTGACTAAAAACATTCAGTACTTC

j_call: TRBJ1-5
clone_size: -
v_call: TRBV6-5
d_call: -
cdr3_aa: CASSLEGGPQHF
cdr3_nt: TGTGCCAGCAGTTTAGAGGGAGGGCCCCAGCATTTT

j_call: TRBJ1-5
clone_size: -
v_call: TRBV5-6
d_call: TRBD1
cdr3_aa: CASSSSQGKRNQPQHF
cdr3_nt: TGTGCCAGCAGCTCATCACAGGGGAAGAGAAATCAGCCCCAGCATTTT

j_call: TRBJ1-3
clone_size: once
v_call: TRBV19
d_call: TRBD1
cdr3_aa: CASSMLLTGNSGNTIYF
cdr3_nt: TGTGCCAGTAGTATGCTATTGACAGGGAACTCTGGAAACACCATATATTTT

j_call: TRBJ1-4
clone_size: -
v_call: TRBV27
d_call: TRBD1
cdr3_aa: CASGKGQGALNEKLFF
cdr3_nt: TGTGCCAGCGGAAAGGGGCAGGGGGCCCTTAATGAAAAACTGTTTTTT

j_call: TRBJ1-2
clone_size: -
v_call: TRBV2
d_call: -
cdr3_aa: CASREDSTYGYTF
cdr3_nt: TGTGCCAGCAGAGAGGACAGCACCTATGGCTACACCTTC

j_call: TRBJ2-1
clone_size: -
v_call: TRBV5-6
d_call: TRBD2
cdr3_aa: CASSLPLAGINNEQFF
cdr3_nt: TGTGCCAGCAGCTTGCCCCTAGCGGGGATTAACAATGAGCAGTTCTTC

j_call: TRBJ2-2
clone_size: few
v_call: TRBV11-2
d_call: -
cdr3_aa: CASSGTRNTGELFF
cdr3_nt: TGTGCCAGCAGCGGGACACGGAACACCGGGGAGCTGTTTTTT

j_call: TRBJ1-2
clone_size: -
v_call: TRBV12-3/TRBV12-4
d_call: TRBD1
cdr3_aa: CASSHRTGSGYTF
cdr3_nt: TGTGCCAGCAGTCATCGGACAGGGTCTGGCTACACCTTC

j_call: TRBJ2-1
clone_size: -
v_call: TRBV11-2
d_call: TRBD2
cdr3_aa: CASSLLAGAYNEQFF
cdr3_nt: TGTGCCAGCAGCTTACTAGCGGGAGCTTACAATGAGCAGTTCTTC

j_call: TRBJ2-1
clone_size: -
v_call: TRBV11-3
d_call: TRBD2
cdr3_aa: CASSRSGRGSYNEQFF
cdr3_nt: TGTGCCAGCAGCCGTAGCGGGAGGGGGTCCTACAATGAGCAGTTCTTC

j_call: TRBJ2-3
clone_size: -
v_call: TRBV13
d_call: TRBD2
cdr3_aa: CASSHSGGGMAQSQYF
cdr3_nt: TGTGCCAGCAGCCACTCAGGCGGGGGAATGGCACAGTCCCAGTATTTT

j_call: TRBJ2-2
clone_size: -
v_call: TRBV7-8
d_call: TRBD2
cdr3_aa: CASSSEVAGPGSTGELFF
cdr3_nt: TGTGCCAGCAGCTCCGAGGTAGCGGGTCCGGGGAGCACCGGGGAGCTGTTTTTT

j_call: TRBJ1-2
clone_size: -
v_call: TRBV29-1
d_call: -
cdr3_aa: CSVGSTTGVYYGYTF
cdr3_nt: TGCAGCGTTGGCTCCACTACCGGGGTTTACTATGGCTACACCTTC

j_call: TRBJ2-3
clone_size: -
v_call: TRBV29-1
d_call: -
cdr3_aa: CSVGGDTQYF
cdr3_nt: TGCAGCGTTGGCGGGGATACGCAGTATTTT

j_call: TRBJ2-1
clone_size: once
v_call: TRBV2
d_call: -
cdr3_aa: CASSRDWGGQFF
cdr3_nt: TGTGCCAGCAGTCGCGACTGGGGCGGGCAGTTCTTC

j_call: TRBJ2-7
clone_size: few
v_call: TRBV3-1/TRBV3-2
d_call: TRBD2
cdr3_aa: CASSPGVAGAVQYF
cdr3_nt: TGTGCCAGCAGCCCCGGAGTAGCGGGAGCGGTGCAGTACTTC

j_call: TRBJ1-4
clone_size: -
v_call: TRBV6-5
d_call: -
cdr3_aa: CASSLTGLNSEKLFF
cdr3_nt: TGTGCCAGCAGCCTAACAGGGTTGAATAGTGAAAAACTGTTTTTT

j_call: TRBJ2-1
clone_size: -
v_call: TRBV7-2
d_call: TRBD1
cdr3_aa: CASRPGGEYNEQFF
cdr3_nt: TGTGCCAGCAGACCAGGGGGCGAGTACAATGAGCAGTTCTTC

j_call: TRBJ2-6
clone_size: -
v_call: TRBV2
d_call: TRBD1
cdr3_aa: CASHLQGAGGANVLTF
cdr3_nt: TGTGCCAGCCACTTACAGGGGGCCGGTGGGGCCAACGTCCTGACTTTC

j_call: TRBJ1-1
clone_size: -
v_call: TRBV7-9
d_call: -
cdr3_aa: CASSPYPSSPIEAFF
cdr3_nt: TGTGCCAGCAGCCCATACCCGAGTAGCCCTATAGAAGCTTTCTTT

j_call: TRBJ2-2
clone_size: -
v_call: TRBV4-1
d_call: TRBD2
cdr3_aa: CASSHPASGRAGVTGELFF
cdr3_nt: TGCGCCAGCAGCCATCCTGCTAGCGGGAGGGCCGGTGTGACCGGGGAGCTGTTTTTT

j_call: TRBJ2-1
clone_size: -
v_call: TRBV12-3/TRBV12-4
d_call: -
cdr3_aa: CASRRENEQFF
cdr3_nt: TGTGCCAGCAGAAGGGAGAATGAGCAGTTCTTC

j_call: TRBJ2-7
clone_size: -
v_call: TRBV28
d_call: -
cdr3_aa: CASSLYKRWAYEQYF
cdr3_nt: TGTGCCAGCAGTTTATATAAGCGGTGGGCCTACGAGCAGTACTTC

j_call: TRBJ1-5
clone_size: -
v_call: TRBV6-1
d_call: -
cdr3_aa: CASSEAHGGPRPQHF
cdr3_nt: TGTGCCAGCAGTGAAGCACATGGGGGCCCCAGGCCCCAGCATTTT

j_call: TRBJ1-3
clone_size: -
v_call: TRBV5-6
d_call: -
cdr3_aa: CASSLYGGTGNTIYF
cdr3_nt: TGTGCCAGCAGCTTGTACGGGGGGACTGGAAACACCATATATTTT

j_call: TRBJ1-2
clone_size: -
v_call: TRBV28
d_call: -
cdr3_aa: CASSLRQNYGYTF
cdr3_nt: TGTGCCAGCAGTTTAAGACAGAACTATGGCTACACCTTC

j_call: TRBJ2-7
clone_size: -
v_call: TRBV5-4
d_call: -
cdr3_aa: CASSFSSYEQYF
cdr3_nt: TGTGCCAGCAGCTTTTCTAGCTACGAGCAGTACTTC

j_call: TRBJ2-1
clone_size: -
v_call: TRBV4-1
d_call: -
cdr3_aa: CASSQDTSSYNEQFF
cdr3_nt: TGCGCCAGCAGCCAAGACACGAGCTCCTACAATGAGCAGTTCTTC

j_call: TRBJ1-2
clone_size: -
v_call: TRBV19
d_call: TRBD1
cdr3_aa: CASSTTGGLDGYTF
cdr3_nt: TGTGCCAGTAGTACAACAGGGGGCTTGGATGGCTACACCTTC

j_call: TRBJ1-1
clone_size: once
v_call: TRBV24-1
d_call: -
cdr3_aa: CATSDFTGEAFF
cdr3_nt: TGTGCCACCAGTGATTTTACAGGAGAAGCTTTCTTT

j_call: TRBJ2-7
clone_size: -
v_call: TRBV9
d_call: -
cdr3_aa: CASSVEWGRGYEQYF
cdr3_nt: TGTGCCAGCAGCGTAGAATGGGGGCGGGGGTACGAGCAGTACTTC

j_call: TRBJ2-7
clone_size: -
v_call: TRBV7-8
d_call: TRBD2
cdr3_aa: CASSLLAGVEQYF
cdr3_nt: TGTGCCAGCAGCCTACTAGCGGGAGTCGAGCAGTACTTC

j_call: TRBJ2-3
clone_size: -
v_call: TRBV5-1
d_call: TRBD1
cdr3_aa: CASSLGTGGHTDTQYF
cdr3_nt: TGCGCCAGCAGCTTGGGGACAGGGGGTCACACAGATACGCAGTATTTT

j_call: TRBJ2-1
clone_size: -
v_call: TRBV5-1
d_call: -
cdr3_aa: CASSLQATYNEQFF
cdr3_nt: TGCGCCAGCAGCTTACAGGCCACCTACAATGAGCAGTTCTTC

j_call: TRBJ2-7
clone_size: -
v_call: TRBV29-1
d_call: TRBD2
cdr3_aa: CSARNLAGNYEQYF
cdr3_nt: TGCAGCGCCCGAAACCTAGCGGGAAACTACGAGCAGTACTTC

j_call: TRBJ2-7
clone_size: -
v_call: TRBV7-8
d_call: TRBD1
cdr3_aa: CASSHRQGGSYEQYF
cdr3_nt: TGTGCCAGCAGCCATCGACAGGGTGGGTCCTACGAGCAGTACTTC

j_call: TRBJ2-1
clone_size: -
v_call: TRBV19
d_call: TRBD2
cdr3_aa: CASSIVYAGGLLSYNEQFF
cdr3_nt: TGTGCCAGTAGTATAGTCTACGCGGGAGGGCTTCTTAGCTACAATGAGCAGTTCTTC

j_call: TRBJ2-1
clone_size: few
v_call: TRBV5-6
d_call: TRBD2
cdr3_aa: CASSLSGRGYNEQFF
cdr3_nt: TGTGCCAGCAGCTTGAGCGGGAGGGGGTACAATGAGCAGTTCTTC

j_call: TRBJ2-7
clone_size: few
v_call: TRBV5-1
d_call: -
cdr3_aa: CASSLGSPDSSYEQYF
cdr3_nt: TGCGCCAGCAGCTTGGGGTCACCTGATAGCTCCTACGAGCAGTACTTC

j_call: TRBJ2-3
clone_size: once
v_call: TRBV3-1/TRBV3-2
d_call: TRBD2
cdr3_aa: CASSTGGRTDTQYF
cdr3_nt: TGTGCCAGCAGTACGGGAGGACGCACAGATACGCAGTATTTT